The TCR beta chain under discussion was sequenced for a study of response to subunit inactivated influenza vaccine. Study-level results: That few new T cells are recruited by each seasonal influenza vaccination was the authors' suggestion.

On this clonotype itself: Its specificity is unknown.

TCRdb redid the calling of the RT-PCR reads with MiXCR, one entry per CDR3 protein. The data contain about 520,000 distinct CDR3 sequences, roughly 7.6% of them singletons. V lost 5 bases, J lost 7 bases, and 19 bases stayed unmatched. The CDR3 totals 16 residues. CDR1 is DFQATT and CDR2 is SNEGSKA in the germline V gene (reference sequence). This chain uses TRBV20-1 with TRBJ1-2; 7 bases match TRBD1. The sequenced sample was PBMCs from blood, obtained less than 25 months after vaccination. This clonotype was obtained from a man between 50 and 75 years old who received an inactivated influenza vaccine. This CDR3 is CSAPTTGIGGSGGYTF. In nucleotides, the CDR3 is TGCAGTGCTCCCACGACAGGGATAGGGGGCTCTGGTGGCTACACCTTC.